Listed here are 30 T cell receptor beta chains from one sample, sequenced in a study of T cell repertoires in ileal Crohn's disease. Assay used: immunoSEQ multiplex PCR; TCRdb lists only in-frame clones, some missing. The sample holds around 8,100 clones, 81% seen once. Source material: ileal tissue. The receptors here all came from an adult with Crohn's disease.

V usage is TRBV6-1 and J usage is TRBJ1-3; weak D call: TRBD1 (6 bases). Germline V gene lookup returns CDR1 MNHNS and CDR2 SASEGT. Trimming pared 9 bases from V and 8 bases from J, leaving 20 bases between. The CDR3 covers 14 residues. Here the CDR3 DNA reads TGTGCCAGTAGAGAAGGGGGAGTAGGACACACCATATATTTT. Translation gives CASREGGVGHTIYF.

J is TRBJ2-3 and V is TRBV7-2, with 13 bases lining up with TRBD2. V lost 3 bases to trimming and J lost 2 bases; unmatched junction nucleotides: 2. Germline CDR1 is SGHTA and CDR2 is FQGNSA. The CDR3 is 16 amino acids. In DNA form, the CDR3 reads TGTGCCAGCAGCTTCGGACTAGCGGGAGTCACAGATACGCAGTATTTT. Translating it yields CASSFGLAGVTDTQYF.

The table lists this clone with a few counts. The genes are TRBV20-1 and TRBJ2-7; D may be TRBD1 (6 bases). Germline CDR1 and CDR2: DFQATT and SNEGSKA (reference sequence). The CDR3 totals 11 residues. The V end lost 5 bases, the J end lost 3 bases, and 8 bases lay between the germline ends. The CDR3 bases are TGCAGTGCTGCGGACAGCTACGAGCAGTACTTC. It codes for CSAADSYEQYF.

CDR3 in amino acids: CASSLRGNSYNEQFF. CDR3 bases: TGTGCCAGCAGCCTGCGGGGGAACTCCTACAATGAGCAGTTCTTC. The J gene is TRBJ2-1, the V gene TRBV9; 7 nucleotides match TRBD2. J gave up 0 bases and V 4 bases, and 4 bases lay outside the gene matches. CDR3 length: 15 amino acids. Per germline, CDR1 SGDLS and CDR2 YYNGEE.

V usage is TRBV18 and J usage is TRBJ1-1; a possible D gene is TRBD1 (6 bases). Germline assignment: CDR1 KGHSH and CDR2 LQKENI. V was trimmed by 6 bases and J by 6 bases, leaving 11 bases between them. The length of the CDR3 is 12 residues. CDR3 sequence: CASSGEGAEAFF. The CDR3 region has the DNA TGTGCCAGCTCTGGGGAGGGGGCTGAAGCTTTCTTT.

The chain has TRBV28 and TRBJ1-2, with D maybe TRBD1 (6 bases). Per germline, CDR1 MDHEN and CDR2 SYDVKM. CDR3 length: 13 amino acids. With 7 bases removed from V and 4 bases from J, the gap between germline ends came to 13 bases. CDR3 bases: TGTGCCAGCACGGCACAGGGCGTCTATGGCTACACCTTC. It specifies CASTAQGVYGYTF.

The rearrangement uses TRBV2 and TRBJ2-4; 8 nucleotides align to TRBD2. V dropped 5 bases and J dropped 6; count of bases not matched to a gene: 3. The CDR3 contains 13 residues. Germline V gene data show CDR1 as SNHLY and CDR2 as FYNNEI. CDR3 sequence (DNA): TGTGCCAGCAGTCCCGGGACTAGAAACATTCAGTACTTC. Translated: CASSPGTRNIQYF.

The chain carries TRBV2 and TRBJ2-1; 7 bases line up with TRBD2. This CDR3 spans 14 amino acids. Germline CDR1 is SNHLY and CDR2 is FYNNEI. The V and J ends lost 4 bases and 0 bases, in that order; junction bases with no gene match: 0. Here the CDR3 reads CASSGGSSYNEQFF. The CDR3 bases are TGTGCCAGCAGTGGCGGGAGCTCCTACAATGAGCAGTTCTTC.

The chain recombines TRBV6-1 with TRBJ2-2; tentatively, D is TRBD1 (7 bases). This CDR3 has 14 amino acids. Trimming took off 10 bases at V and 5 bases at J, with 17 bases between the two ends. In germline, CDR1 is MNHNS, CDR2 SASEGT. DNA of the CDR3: TGTGCCACCAAACAGGGGACTGTAACCGGGGAGCTGTTTTTT. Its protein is CATKQGTVTGELFF.

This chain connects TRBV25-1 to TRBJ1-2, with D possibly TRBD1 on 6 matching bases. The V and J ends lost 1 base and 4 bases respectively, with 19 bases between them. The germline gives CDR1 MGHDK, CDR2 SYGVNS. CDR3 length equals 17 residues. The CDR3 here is CASSESYTVTGPYGYTF. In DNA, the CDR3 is TGTGCCAGCAGTGAATCCTACACTGTGACAGGCCCCTATGGCTACACCTTC.

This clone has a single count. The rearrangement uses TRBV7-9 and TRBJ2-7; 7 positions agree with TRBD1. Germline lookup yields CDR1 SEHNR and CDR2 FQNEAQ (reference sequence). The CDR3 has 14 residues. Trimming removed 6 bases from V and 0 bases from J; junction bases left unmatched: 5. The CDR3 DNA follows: TGTGCCAGCAGAGGGGACAGCCACTCCTACGAGCAGTACTTC. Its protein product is CASRGDSHSYEQYF.

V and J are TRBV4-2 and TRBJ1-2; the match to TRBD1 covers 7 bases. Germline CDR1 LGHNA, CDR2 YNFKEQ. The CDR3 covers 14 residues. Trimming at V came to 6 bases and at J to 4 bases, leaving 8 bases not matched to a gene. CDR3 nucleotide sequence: TGTGCCAGCAGGAACCAACAGGGGAGCTATGGCTACACCTTC. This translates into CASRNQQGSYGYTF.

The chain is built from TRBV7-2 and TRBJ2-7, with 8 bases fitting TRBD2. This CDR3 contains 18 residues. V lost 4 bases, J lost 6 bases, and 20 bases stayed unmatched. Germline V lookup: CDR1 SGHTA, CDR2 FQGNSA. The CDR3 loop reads CASSSRWIAGSRDSEQYF. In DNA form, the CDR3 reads TGTGCCAGCAGCTCCCGGTGGATAGCGGGAAGCCGGGACTCCGAGCAGTACTTC.

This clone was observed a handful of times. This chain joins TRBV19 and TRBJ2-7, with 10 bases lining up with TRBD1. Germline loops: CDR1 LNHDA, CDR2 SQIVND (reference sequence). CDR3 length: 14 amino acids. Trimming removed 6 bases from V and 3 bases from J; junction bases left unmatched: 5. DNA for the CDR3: TGTGCCAGTAGGAGGACAGGGGGAGGCTACGAGCAGTACTTC. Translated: CASRRTGGGYEQYF. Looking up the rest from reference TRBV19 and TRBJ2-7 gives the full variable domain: DGGITQSPKYLFRKEGQNVTLSCEQNLNHDAMYWYRQDPGQGLRLIYYSQIVNDFQKGDIAEGYSVSREKKESFPLTVTSAQKNPTAFYLCASRRTGGGYEQYFGPGTRLTVT.

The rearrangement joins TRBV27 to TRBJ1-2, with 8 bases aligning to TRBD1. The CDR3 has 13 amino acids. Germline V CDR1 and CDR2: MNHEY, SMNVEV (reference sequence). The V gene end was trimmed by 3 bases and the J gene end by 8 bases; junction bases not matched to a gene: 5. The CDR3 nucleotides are TGTGCCAGCAGTTTTCAGGGGGCGGTCGGCTACACCTTC. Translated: CASSFQGAVGYTF.

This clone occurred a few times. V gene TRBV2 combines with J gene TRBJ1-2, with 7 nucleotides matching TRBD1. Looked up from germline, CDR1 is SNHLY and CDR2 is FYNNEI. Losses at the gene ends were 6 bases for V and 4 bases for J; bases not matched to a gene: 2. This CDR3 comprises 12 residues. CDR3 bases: TGTGCCAGCAGGGACAGGTTCTATGGCTACACCTTC. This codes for CASRDRFYGYTF.

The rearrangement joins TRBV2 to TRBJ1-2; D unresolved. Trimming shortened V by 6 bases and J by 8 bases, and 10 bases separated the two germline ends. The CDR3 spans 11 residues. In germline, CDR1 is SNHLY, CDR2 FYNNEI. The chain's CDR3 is CASRAGEGYTF. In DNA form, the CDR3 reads TGTGCCAGCAGGGCCGGAGAGGGCTACACCTTC.

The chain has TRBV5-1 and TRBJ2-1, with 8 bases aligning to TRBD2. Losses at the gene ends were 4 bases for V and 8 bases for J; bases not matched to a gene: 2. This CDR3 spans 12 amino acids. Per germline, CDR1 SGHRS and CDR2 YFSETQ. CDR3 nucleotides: TGCGCCAGCAGCACTAGCGGCGATGAGCAGTTCTTC. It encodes CASSTSGDEQFF.

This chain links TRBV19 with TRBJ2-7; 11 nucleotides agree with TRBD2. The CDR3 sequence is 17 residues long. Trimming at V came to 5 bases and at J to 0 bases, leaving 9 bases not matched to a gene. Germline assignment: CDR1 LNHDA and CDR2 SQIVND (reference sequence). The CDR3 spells CASSLRGTSGSSYEQYF. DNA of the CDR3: TGTGCCAGTAGTCTCCGGGGGACTAGCGGAAGCTCCTACGAGCAGTACTTC.

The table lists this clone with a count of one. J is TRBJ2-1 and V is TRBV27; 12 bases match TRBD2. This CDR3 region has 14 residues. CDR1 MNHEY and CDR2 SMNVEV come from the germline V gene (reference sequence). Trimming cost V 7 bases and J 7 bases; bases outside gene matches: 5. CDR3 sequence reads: CASKLAGGPNEQFF. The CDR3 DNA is TGTGCCAGCAAGCTAGCGGGAGGGCCGAATGAGCAGTTCTTC.

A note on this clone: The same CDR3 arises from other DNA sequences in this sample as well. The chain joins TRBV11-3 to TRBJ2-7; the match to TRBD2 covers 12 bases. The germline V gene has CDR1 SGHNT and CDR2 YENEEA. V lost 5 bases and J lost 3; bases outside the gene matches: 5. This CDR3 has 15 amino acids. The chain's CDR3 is CASSRLAGGLYEQYF. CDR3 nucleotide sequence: TGTGCCAGCAGCCGCCTAGCGGGAGGGCTCTACGAGCAGTACTTC.

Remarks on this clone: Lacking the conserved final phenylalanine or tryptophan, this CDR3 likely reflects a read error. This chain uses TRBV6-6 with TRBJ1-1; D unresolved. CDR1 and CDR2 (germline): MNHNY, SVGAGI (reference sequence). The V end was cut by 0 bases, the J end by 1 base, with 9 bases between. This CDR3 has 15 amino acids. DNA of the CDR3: TGTGCCAGCAGTTACTCGTTACAGCAGAACACTGAAGCTTTCCTT. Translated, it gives CASSYSLQQNTEAFL.

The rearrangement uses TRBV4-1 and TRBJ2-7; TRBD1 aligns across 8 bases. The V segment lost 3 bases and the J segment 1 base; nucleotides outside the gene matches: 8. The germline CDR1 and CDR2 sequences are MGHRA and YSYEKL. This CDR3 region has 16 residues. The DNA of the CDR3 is TGCGCCAGCAGCCACAAATCTGGGACAGGTTCCTACGAGCAGTACTTC. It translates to CASSHKSGTGSYEQYF.

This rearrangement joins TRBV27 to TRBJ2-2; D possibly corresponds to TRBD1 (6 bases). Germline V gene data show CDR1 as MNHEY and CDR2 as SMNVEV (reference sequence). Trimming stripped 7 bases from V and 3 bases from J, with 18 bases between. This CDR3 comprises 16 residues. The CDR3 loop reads CASMSVRTVDTGELFF. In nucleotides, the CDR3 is TGTGCCAGCATGAGTGTACGGACAGTCGACACCGGGGAGCTGTTTTTT.

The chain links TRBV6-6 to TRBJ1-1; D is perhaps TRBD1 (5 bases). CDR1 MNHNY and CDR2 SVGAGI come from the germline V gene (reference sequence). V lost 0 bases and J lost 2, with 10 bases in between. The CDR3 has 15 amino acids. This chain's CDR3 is CASSYSEGLNTEAFF. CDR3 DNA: TGTGCCAGCAGTTACTCGGAGGGGTTAAACACTGAAGCTTTCTTT.

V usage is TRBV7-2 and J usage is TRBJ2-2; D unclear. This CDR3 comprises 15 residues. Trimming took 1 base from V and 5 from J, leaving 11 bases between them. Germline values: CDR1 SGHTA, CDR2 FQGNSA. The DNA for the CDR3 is TGTGCCAGCAGCTTAGTGTTCGCTAGTACCGGGGAGCTGTTTTTT. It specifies CASSLVFASTGELFF.

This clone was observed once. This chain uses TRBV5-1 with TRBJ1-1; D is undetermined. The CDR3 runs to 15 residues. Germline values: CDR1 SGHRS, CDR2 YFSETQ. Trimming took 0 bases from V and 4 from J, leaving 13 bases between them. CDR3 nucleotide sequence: TGCGCCAGCAGCTTGGGACCGGTCGCGGCCACTGAAGCTTTCTTT. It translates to CASSLGPVAATEAFF.

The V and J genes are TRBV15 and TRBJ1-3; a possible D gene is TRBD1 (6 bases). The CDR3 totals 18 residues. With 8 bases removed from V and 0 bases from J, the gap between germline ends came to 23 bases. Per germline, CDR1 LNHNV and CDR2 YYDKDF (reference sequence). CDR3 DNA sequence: TGTGCCACCCGAGATTTTCAGGACAGACCGAGCTCTGGAAACACCATATATTTT. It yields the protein CATRDFQDRPSSGNTIYF.

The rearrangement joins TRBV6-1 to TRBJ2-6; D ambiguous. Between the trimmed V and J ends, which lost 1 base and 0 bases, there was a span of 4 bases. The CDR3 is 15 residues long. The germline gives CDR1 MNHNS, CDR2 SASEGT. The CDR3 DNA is TGTGCCAGCAGTGAAGGGAGCTCTGGGGCCAACGTCCTGACTTTC. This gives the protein CASSEGSSGANVLTF.

In DNA form, the CDR3 reads TGTGCCAGCAGTGAACGAGCGGGACAGGGGGGATTAGCCAAAAACATTCAGTACTTC. Protein sequence: CASSERAGQGGLAKNIQYF. The chain combines TRBV6-1 with TRBJ2-4; 11 bases agree with TRBD1. Germline V gene sequence: CDR1 MNHNS, CDR2 SASEGT. The V and J ends lost 2 bases and 0 bases, in that order; junction bases with no gene match: 9. This CDR3 is built from 19 residues.